These T cell receptor beta chains were read from a single sample in a study of spatial heterogeneity in lung cancer. Via MiXCR, TCRdb re-called the 5' RACE reads, giving one row per CDR3 protein. Here the sample spans approximately 700 distinct CDR3 sequences, around 28% being singletons. This specimen was lung tumor tissue, taken at surgery. The receptors derive from a male donor with early-stage non-small cell lung cancer. CDR3s include the opening cysteine and the closing phenylalanine or tryptophan. The D gene is left open where the match is weak. Expanded clones get a size class; other rows say once, few or many, or leave the size out.

d_call clone_size j_call v_call cdr3_nt cdr3_aa
- medium-sized TRBJ2-3 TRBV11-2 TGTGCCAGCAGCTTAGGCCCCTTGGATACGCAGTATTTT CASSLGPLDTQYF
TRBD2 large TRBJ2-1 TRBV5-1 TGCGCCAGCAGCTTGTATGGGACTACGAACAATGAGCAGTTCTTC CASSLYGTTNNEQFF
- - TRBJ1-2 TRBV4-1 TGCGCCAGCAGCCAAGATTCTCTTGGTAACTATGGCTACACCTTC CASSQDSLGNYGYTF
- medium-sized TRBJ2-7 TRBV7-2 TGTGCCAGCAGCTTAGCGGGAGCGGTTGCCTACGAGCAGTACTTC CASSLAGAVAYEQYF
TRBD1 - TRBJ2-7 TRBV30 TGTGCCTGGAGTGTACCGTTCCGCAGGGGGCCTTCGGGGACCTACGAGCAGTACTTC CAWSVPFRRGPSGTYEQYF
- medium-sized TRBJ1-2 TRBV6-1 TGTGCCAGCAGTCCCATCCAAGGGTTTAACTATGGCTACACCTTC CASSPIQGFNYGYTF
- large TRBJ2-4 TRBV5-1 TGCGCCAGCAGCATGGACAGCGACATTCAGTACTTC CASSMDSDIQYF
- large TRBJ1-1 TRBV7-6 TGTGCCAGCAGCTTAGGAAAAGGGGATAACACTGAAGCTTTCTTT CASSLGKGDNTEAFF
- - TRBJ2-3 TRBV6-5 TGTGCCAGCTCCCTAAGGGATACGCAGTATTTT CASSLRDTQYF
TRBD2 large TRBJ2-5 TRBV9 TGTGCCAGCAGTGAACGACTAGCGGCCCAAGAGACCCAGTACTTC CASSERLAAQETQYF
- - TRBJ2-1 TRBV20-1 TGCTGTGCTAGGGTGGGGCTCTACAATGAGCAGTTCTTC CCARVGLYNEQFF
- - TRBJ1-1 TRBV5-1 TGCGCCAGCAGCTCGGGGGTCTTGAACACTGAAGCTTTCTTT CASSSGVLNTEAFF
- - TRBJ2-7 TRBV5-1 TGCGCCAGCAGCCAACAGGGTTTTGGGGCCTACGAGCAGTACTTC CASSQQGFGAYEQYF
- medium-sized TRBJ1-2 TRBV5-1 TGCGCCAGCAGCTTGGGGCAGGGGAGCTATGGCTACACCTTC CASSLGQGSYGYTF
- hyperexpanded TRBJ2-3 TRBV30 TGTGCCTGGAGTGTACAGGGCGATACGCAGTATTTT CAWSVQGDTQYF
TRBD1 medium-sized TRBJ1-5 TRBV10-1 TGCGCCAGCAGTGAAAGACAGGGTCTTTCGCCCCAGCATTTT CASSERQGLSPQHF
TRBD1 - TRBJ1-1 TRBV19 TGTGCCAGTAGTGAGGACAGGGAGACTGAAGCTTTCTTT CASSEDRETEAFF
TRBD1 - TRBJ2-6 TRBV6-1 TGTGCCAGCAGCGCAAGCTGGACAGGGCCTTTCTCTGGGGCCAACGTCCTGACTTTC CASSASWTGPFSGANVLTF
TRBD1 medium-sized TRBJ1-2 TRBV20-1 TGCAGTGCTAGGACCGGGACAGATGGCTACACCTTC CSARTGTDGYTF
- few TRBJ1-6 TRBV11-2 TGTGCCAGCAGGACCGGCTTGGGGACGAATTCACCCCTCCACTTT CASRTGLGTNSPLHF
TRBD1 large TRBJ1-1 TRBV29-1 TGCAGCGTGACCTCCCCGCAATGGGACAGGGGGAAGGCTTTCTTT CSVTSPQWDRGKAFF
- medium-sized TRBJ2-3 TRBV5-4 TGTGCCAGCAGCGAGGGGCCCATGGATACAGATACGCAGTATTTT CASSEGPMDTDTQYF
- once TRBJ1-1 TRBV12-3/TRBV12-4 TGTGCCAGCAGTTTCGGACGCCTGAACACTGAAGCTTTCTTT CASSFGRLNTEAFF
TRBD1 medium-sized TRBJ1-4 TRBV29-1 TGCAGCGTTTTTACAGGGGGCGCTGAAAAACTGTTTTTT CSVFTGGAEKLFF
- large TRBJ2-5 TRBV10-2 TGCGCCAGCAGGCCATCGACCGGGACATACCAAGAGACCCAGTACTTC CASRPSTGTYQETQYF
- - TRBJ2-7 TRBV21-1 TGTGCCAGCAGTTTCCCCTCCTACGAGCAGTACTTC CASSFPSYEQYF
TRBD1 once TRBJ1-3 TRBV10-3 TGTGCCATCAGTGGGGCAGGGGGCATTTCTGGAAACACCATATATTTT CAISGAGGISGNTIYF
- few TRBJ2-1 TRBV6-5 TGTGCCAGCAGGGGGACCACCGGGTCCTACAATGAGCAGTTCTTC CASRGTTGSYNEQFF
TRBD1 medium-sized TRBJ1-6 TRBV2 TGTGTCAGCAGCCCAGACAGGGATGGTTCACCCCTCCACTTT CVSSPDRDGSPLHF
- medium-sized TRBJ2-7 TRBV20-1 TGCAGTGCTTCCAGGGAATCCTTCTACGAGCAGTACTTC CSASRESFYEQYF
- medium-sized TRBJ1-3 TRBV18 TGTGCCAGCTCACCGGCGGGGGGCACTGGAAACACCATATATTTT CASSPAGGTGNTIYF